Presented here are 2 T cell receptor beta chains from one specimen sequenced in a study of T cell responses to AZD1222 COVID-19 vaccine. Assay: immunoSEQ multiplex PCR; the TCRdb copy retains only in-frame clones and omits some. Of under 130,000 clones listed, approximately 88% are singletons. The sequenced sample was peripheral blood, obtained on day 0 of AZD1222 vaccination. The receptors stem from an adult in good health.

The chain uses TRBV5-4 and TRBJ1-5, with 7 bases that match TRBD1. Trimming cost V 3 bases and J 5 bases; bases outside gene matches: 2. There are 13 residues in the CDR3. Germline V lookup: CDR1 SGHNT, CDR2 YYREEE (reference sequence). CDR3 amino acids: CASSSGGDQPQHF. Here the CDR3 DNA reads TGTGCCAGCAGCTCAGGGGGGGATCAGCCCCAGCATTTT.

This clone showed up just once. The chain joins TRBV27 to TRBJ2-7; D not certain. Germline CDR1 and CDR2: MNHEY and SMNVEV (reference sequence). The V end was cut by 0 bases, the J end by 1 base, with 4 bases between. The CDR3 runs 13 residues. The CDR3 DNA sequence: TGTGCCAGCAGTTTATCGGATTCCTACGAGCAGTACTTC. Its protein product is CASSLSDSYEQYF.